Following are 9 T cell receptor beta chains from one sample sequenced in a study of blood T cell repertoires in COVID-19. Method: immunoSEQ multiplex PCR; TCRdb's copy keeps in-frame clones and lacks some. The sample gives about 200,000 clones, 84% of which show up once; roughly 3.1% is in the top ten. Material: PBMCs or T cells enriched from blood (not recorded which). The receptors stem from a young woman who had been exposed to COVID-19.

The genes are TRBV19 and TRBJ1-1; a possible D gene is TRBD1 (6 bases). V dropped 4 bases and J dropped 2 bases, with 11 bases sitting between them. CDR1 is LNHDA, CDR2 SQIVND, per germline (reference sequence). This CDR3 contains 14 residues. The DNA for the CDR3 is TGTGCCAGTAGTAACCAGGGGTTAAACACTGAAGCTTTCTTT. It yields the protein CASSNQGLNTEAFF.

The rearrangement joins TRBV5-1 to TRBJ2-3; maybe TRBD1 (6 bases). The length of the CDR3 is 15 residues. The germline V gene has CDR1 SGHRS and CDR2 YFSETQ. V lost 0 bases, J lost 7 bases, and 15 bases lay in between. CDR3 in DNA: TGCGCCAGCAGCTTGGACCGAGGGGGTCTTTATACGCAGTATTTT. As protein: CASSLDRGGLYTQYF.

There are a few counts of this clone. This sequence joins TRBV9 and TRBJ2-2, with no clear D. Germline CDR1 reads SGDLS; CDR2 reads YYNGEE. V lost 0 bases and J 6 bases, leaving 9 bases between the germline ends. This CDR3 contains 14 residues. Here the CDR3 DNA reads TGTGCCAGCAGCGTAGGAGTCACTCCCGGGGAGCTGTTTTTT. Translating it yields CASSVGVTPGELFF. The full variable domain, in which reference TRBV9 and TRBJ2-2 provide the parts outside the CDR3, is DSGVTQTPKHLITATGQRVTLRCSPRSGDLSVYWYQQSLDQGLQFLIQYYNGEERAKGNILERFSAQQFPDLHSELNLSSLELGDSALYFCASSVGVTPGELFFGEGSRLTVL.

In its sample, this clone was seen once. The chain combines TRBV4-1 with TRBJ2-7; 7 bases line up with TRBD1. Trimming removed 2 bases from V and 7 bases from J; junction bases left unmatched: 11. Germline V gene data show CDR1 as MGHRA and CDR2 as YSYEKL. The CDR3 is 15 residues long. In DNA, the CDR3 is TGCGCCAGCAGCCAAAGGGCAGGGGGATCGGGGGAGCAGTACTTC. Its protein is CASSQRAGGSGEQYF.

The V gene is TRBV10-3, the J gene TRBJ2-3; 10 bases line up with TRBD2. This CDR3 is built from 16 residues. In germline, CDR1 is ENHRY, CDR2 SYGVKD. The V gene end was trimmed by 4 bases and the J gene end by 5 bases; junction bases not matched to a gene: 9. CDR3 DNA sequence: TGTGCCATCAGTGCCAGCGGGGGGGCGGTGGGAGATACGCAGTATTTT. This gives the protein CAISASGGAVGDTQYF.

V and J are TRBV6-2 or TRBV6-3 and TRBJ2-5; perhaps TRBD2 as D (6 bases). The ends were cut back, 8 bases at V and 4 bases at J, with 14 bases in the middle. The CDR3 contains 13 residues. Germline assignment: CDR1 MNHEY and CDR2 SVGEGT. The CDR3 spells CASGSSVPETQYF. The CDR3 DNA is TGTGCCAGCGGTTCTAGCGTCCCAGAGACCCAGTACTTC.

This chain connects TRBV3-1 (or the pseudogene TRBV3-2) to TRBJ2-7; the D gene is possibly TRBD2 (5 bases). Germline V gives CDR1 LGHDT, CDR2 YNNKEL (reference sequence). The V gene lost 4 bases and the J gene lost 0 bases, with 13 bases spanning the gap. CDR3 length: 15 residues. The CDR3 reads CASSLRLGSSYEQYF. The CDR3, as DNA: TGTGCCAGCAGCCTTAGGCTAGGGAGCTCCTACGAGCAGTACTTC.

The chain joins TRBV7-6 to TRBJ2-3, with 9 bases aligning to TRBD1. Germline V gives CDR1 SGHVS, CDR2 FNYEAQ. The CDR3 has 15 residues. V shed 5 bases and J 2 bases; nucleotides not matched to a gene: 5. The CDR3, as DNA: TGTGCCAGCAGCCCCGGACAGGGGAACACAGATACGCAGTATTTT. Residues: CASSPGQGNTDTQYF.

This clone was seen just once. The chain uses TRBV4-1 and TRBJ1-1, with TRBD1 identical over 7 bases. The V gene's germline CDR1 is MGHRA and CDR2 YSYEKL. The CDR3 length is 14 residues. V gave up 3 bases and J gave up 7 bases; unmatched junction bases: 8. CDR3 sequence (DNA): TGCGCCAGCAGCCACTTGACAGGGAGAGGTGAAGCTTTCTTT. This gives the protein CASSHLTGRGEAFF.